The rows below give T cell receptor beta chains drawn from one sample of a study of shared clonotypes between healthy human individuals. Some clones are missing from TCRdb's copy, which holds only in-frame ones; the method was immunoSEQ multiplex PCR. This table has under 2.5 million clones, approximately 90% appearing once. Sequenced material: naive CD4+ T cells from PBMCs. The receptors shown here come from a man aged 18 to 30 in good health. Some clones in this sample may be carry-over from other donors' samples. The CDR3 runs from the conserved cysteine through the conserved F or W. The D gene is left open where the match is weak. Size tells how often a clone was seen (once, few, many) or the class of an expanded clone, and some rows leave it out.

D gene | J gene | V gene | clone size | CDR3 protein | CDR3 DNA
TRBD1 | TRBJ1-1 | TRBV28 | . | CASRGQGRTEAFF | TGTGCCAGCAGAGGACAGGGGAGAACTGAAGCTTTCTTT
. | TRBJ1-5 | TRBV5-5 | few | CASSPDGNQPQHF | TGTGCCAGCAGCCCGGACGGGAATCAGCCCCAGCATTTT
TRBD1 | TRBJ2-7 | TRBV11-1 | . | CASSKWTGDEQYF | TGTGCCAGCAGCAAGTGGACAGGGGACGAGCAGTACTTC
TRBD1 | TRBJ2-3 | TRBV6-5 | . | CASTSTGSDTQYF | TGTGCCAGCACCTCGACAGGGTCAGATACGCAGTATTTT
TRBD1 | TRBJ1-1 | TRBV30 | . | CAWRGNRGLNTEAFF | TGTGCCTGGAGGGGAAACAGGGGTCTGAACACTGAAGCTTTCTTT
. | TRBJ2-2 | TRBV25-1 | . | CASSESGRPGYGELFF | TGTGCCAGCAGTGAATCAGGGAGGCCCGGATACGGGGAGCTGTTTTTT
. | TRBJ2-7 | TRBV14 | . | CASSQDPGSEQYF | TGTGCCAGCAGCCAAGATCCAGGGTCCGAGCAGTACTTC
. | TRBJ1-1 | TRBV11-2 | once | CASSPRALRDLEAFF | TGTGCCAGCAGCCCCCGGGCCCTCCGGGACCTAGAAGCTTTCTTT
. | TRBJ2-1 | TRBV5-1 | . | CASFVSPSGSYNEQFF | TGCGCCAGCTTCGTTTCCCCCAGCGGCTCCTACAATGAGCAGTTCTTC
. | TRBJ1-2 | TRBV11-2 | . | CASSPVFKGPNYGYTF | TGTGCCAGCAGCCCCGTTTTTAAGGGACCAAACTATGGCTACACCTTC
TRBD2 | TRBJ2-5 | TRBV18 | . | CASSQGLAGGAETQYF | TGTGCCAGCTCACAAGGACTAGCGGGAGGAGCCGAGACCCAGTACTTC
. | TRBJ2-5 | TRBV28 | . | CASSRSGLETQYF | TGTGCCAGCAGTCGGTCCGGGTTAGAGACCCAGTACTTC
. | TRBJ2-7 | TRBV25-1 | . | CASSESRHEQYF | TGTGCCAGCAGTGAATCCCGGCACGAGCAGTACTTC
TRBD1 | TRBJ2-7 | TRBV28 | . | CASSLDRGVYEQYF | TGTGCCAGCAGTTTAGACAGGGGGGTGTACGAGCAGTACTTC
. | TRBJ1-2 | TRBV7-2 | . | CASSSPDWGHYGYTF | TGTGCCAGCAGCTCCCCGGATTGGGGACATTATGGCTACACCTTC
TRBD2 | TRBJ2-2 | TRBV18 | once | CASSPAGTRGTGELFF | TGTGCCAGCTCACCGGCCGGGACTAGAGGCACCGGGGAGCTGTTTTTT
. | TRBJ1-2 | TRBV30 | . | CAWSRRHLNYGYTF | TGTGCCTGGAGCCGGAGGCACCTTAACTATGGCTACACCTTC
TRBD2 | TRBJ2-1 | TRBV5-1 | . | CASSTGRSSYNEQFF | TGCGCCAGCAGCACCGGGAGGAGCTCCTACAATGAGCAGTTCTTC
. | TRBJ1-2 | TRBV5-1 | . | CASSWDGSNYGYTF | TGCGCCAGCAGCTGGGACGGATCTAACTATGGCTACACCTTC
TRBD1 | TRBJ1-2 | TRBV19 | . | CASSAQGHGYTF | TGTGCCAGTAGTGCACAGGGGCATGGCTACACCTTC